These 2 T cell receptor beta chains came from one sample sequenced in a study of T cells in Graves' hyperthyroidism and ophthalmopathy (dated by TCRdb to about 2019). The library was prepared using multiplex PCR. TCRdb records Illumina HiSeq 2000 as the sequencer. The TCR beta CDR3 regions were amplified from RNA transcripts. The TCR CDR3 was subjected to a first round of RT-PCR using the HTBI primer set and the Qiagen OneStep RT-PCR kit. TCRdb reanalyzed the raw reads on its own, using fastp at Q25 for trimming and MiXCR for clone calling, and kept in-frame beta chains. Rows are combined by CDR3 protein, so each entry shows the most common genes and DNA. A total of about 340,000 distinct CDR3 sequences appear in this sample, over 20% of them only once. The ten largest clones add up to about 50% of the sample. The sequenced material came from blood. Receptors were obtained from a woman aged 45-60 years with Graves' hyperthyroidism.

This clonotype has a count of ten or more. V gene TRBV7-9 combines with J gene TRBJ2-3; TRBD1 aligns across 8 bases. Germline CDR1 and CDR2: SEHNR and FQNEAQ (reference sequence). There are 15 residues in the CDR3. The ends lost 3 bases at V and 2 bases at J; junction bases unmatched: 4. The CDR3 spells CASSLGTGDTDTQYF. CDR3 bases: TGTGCCAGCAGCTTGGGGACAGGAGACACAGATACGCAGTATTTT.

A few counts support this clonotype. The rearrangement links TRBV7-3 to TRBJ1-1; 11 positions agree with TRBD1. The J segment lost 4 bases and the V segment lost 5 bases, leaving 9 bases of the junction unmatched. This CDR3 has 16 residues. Looked up from germline, CDR1 is SGHTA and CDR2 is FQGTGA. The CDR3 DNA follows: TGTGCCAGCAGCCCCGGGGACAGGGGGGAAATCACTGAAGCTTTCTTT. Translation gives CASSPGDRGEITEAFF.